The present T cell receptor beta chain was sequenced within a study of blood T cell repertoires in COVID-19 (dated by TCRdb to about 2020). A note on the overall study: Samples covering the acute and convalescent phases of COVID-19 were provided by collaborators in the United States, Italy and Spain. The prospective study material was composed of cDNA or gDNA derived from T cells, B-cell-depleted T cells, or PBMCs. The dataset comprised deeply sampled blood TCRbeta repertoires from subjects exposed to, actively infected with, or recovered from COVID-19. The repertoires were released in a freely available public database meant as a resource for research on the immune response to SARS-CoV-2. Samples were obtained from the ongoing ImmuneRACE study (first 160 participants) and from 1,200 or so subjects provided by 6 global collaborators. Sample metadata almost always included a de-identified subject ID, COVID-19 status, age in years and sex. HLA class I and class II types, where available, came from metadata supplied by the sample provider rather than from assay-based typing. Paper-wide results and their limitations: Clinical and demographic metadata were provided uncurated, with the amount varying by source and participant.

The immunoSEQ Assay, a bias-controlled multiplex PCR, was used to amplify TCRbeta CDR3 regions from genomic DNA. As for the authors' bioinformatics: Within the assay, amplification of reference gene primers was used to estimate how many nucleated cells each sample contained. To quantify the absolute abundance of each unique TCRbeta CDR3 rearrangement, sequence reads were collapsed and filtered. For each sample, productive Simpson clonality was calculated by taking the square root of Simpson's diversity index across productive rearrangements. The table comes from immuneACCESS by way of TCRdb, which keeps in-frame sequences with V and J called. Part of the clones is missing from these tables; in studies checked, under half for an unresolved V gene and the rest for unknown reasons. V and J calls and clone size are as listed in that table; D and trimming were resolved from the DNA. This sample holds about 150,000 clones; roughly 84% were observed only once. Around 2.1% of the sample belongs to the ten largest clones.

As for this clone: Its antigen is currently not known. No per-base quality is available; no much larger clone lies one base away.

Collaborating institutions collected whole blood in K2EDTA tubes following their own protocols. Collaborator samples were shipped for TCRbeta analysis as frozen whole blood, isolated PBMCs, or DNA extracted from either sample type. Taken from the germline V gene, the CDR1 and CDR2 loops are KGHDR and SFDVKD. The V end loses 2 bases and the J end loses 4 bases, and a stretch of 10 bases separates them. The CDR3 holds 14 amino acids from the cysteine to the phenylalanine. Only CDR3 DNA is held: 42 bases, read in frame from base 1. Sequencing was done on a sample of peripheral blood. In this chain, TRBV24-1 is recombined with TRBJ2-5; perhaps TRBD1 is the D gene, with 6 bases matching. The TCR comes from a man aged 70-80 years with acute or convalescent COVID-19. The bases are TGTGCCACCAGTGATTCCAGGGGAGCAGAGACCCAGTACTTC. This translates into CATSDSRGAETQYF.